This TCR beta chain was profiled in a study of shared clonotypes between healthy human individuals. Deep level was the assay's run setting. Each sorted subset replicate got 200 ng genomic DNA, tens of thousands of genomes. Sequenced by immunoSEQ multiplex PCR; TCRdb stores in-frame clones only, minus some. Here the sample spans some 1.4 million clones, about 96% being singletons. The junction had 4 bases not matched to a gene; V was cut back by 2 bases and J by 6 bases. Germline values: CDR1 MNHEY, CDR2 SMNVEV (reference sequence). The CDR3 runs to 13 residues. Healthy HIV-negative adults with no recent acute infections or vaccinations were recruited as donors. All of the donors resided in Nashville, Tennessee, and each was a Caucasian adult.

Sequenced: naive CD4+ T cells sorted from blood. Subset indicated: CD45RA+ positively selected. The V call is TRBV27, the J call TRBJ2-7; 7 bases align to TRBD1. The sequence came from a man under 40 in good health. CDR3 sequence: CASSLNRGGEQYF. The CDR3 bases are TGTGCCAGCAGTTTAAACAGGGGCGGCGAGCAGTACTTC.